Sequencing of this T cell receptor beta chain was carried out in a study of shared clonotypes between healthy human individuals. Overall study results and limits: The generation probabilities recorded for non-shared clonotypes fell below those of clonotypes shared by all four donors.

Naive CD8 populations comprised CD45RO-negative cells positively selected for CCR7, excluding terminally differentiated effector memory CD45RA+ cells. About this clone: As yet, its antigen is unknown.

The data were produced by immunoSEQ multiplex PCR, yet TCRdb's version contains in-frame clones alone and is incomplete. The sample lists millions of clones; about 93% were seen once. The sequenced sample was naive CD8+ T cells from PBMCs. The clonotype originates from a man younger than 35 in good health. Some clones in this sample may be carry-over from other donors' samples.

CDR3 sequence (DNA): TGCACCATAGGAGGCAATGAGCAGTTCTTC. This codes for CTIGGNEQFF. This chain links TRBV1 with TRBJ2-1; the D call TRBD2 from the table was never checked on the DNA. TRBV1 is designated a pseudogene. This CDR3 is built from 10 residues.